These 30 T cell receptor beta chains came from one sample sequenced in a study of blood T cell repertoires in COVID-19. Using immunoSEQ multiplex PCR, the repertoire was profiled, and TCRdb retains in-frame clones only, with some absent. This sample has some 400,000 clones, with around 86% found just once. Sample: peripheral blood. These receptors were collected from a human donor in a cohort sampled during active COVID-19.

This clone was seen a single time. The rearrangement joins TRBV7-8 to TRBJ2-1, with a weak D call TRBD2 (6 bases). Trimming shortened V by 5 bases and J by 0 bases, and 23 bases separated the two germline ends. Germline CDR1 is SGHVS and CDR2 is FQNEAQ. This CDR3 is 19 amino acids long. CDR3 in amino acids: CASSRPSETPRSSYNEQFF. The DNA for the CDR3 is TGTGCCAGCAGCCGGCCTAGCGAAACACCCAGGAGCTCCTACAATGAGCAGTTCTTC.

This chain connects TRBV6-1 to TRBJ1-4; 7 nucleotides match TRBD1. CDR3 length: 18 residues. Germline CDR1 MNHNS, CDR2 SASEGT. After removal of 2 bases from V and 1 base from J, the junction contained 10 bases not matched to a gene. CDR3: CASSESGGTVGTNEKLFF. CDR3 sequence (DNA): TGTGCCAGCAGTGAAAGTGGGGGGACAGTAGGAACTAATGAAAAACTGTTTTTT.

This clone was picked up a small number of times. The rearrangement links TRBV5-1 to TRBJ2-1, with a weak D call TRBD2 (6 bases). Germline CDR1 and CDR2: SGHRS and YFSETQ. CDR3 size: 14 residues. V shed 2 bases and J shed 3 bases, with 9 bases lying between them. The CDR3 DNA sequence: TGCGCCAGCAGCTTACCGGGAGTCTACAATGAGCAGTTCTTC. This translates into CASSLPGVYNEQFF.

The chain combines TRBV4-1 with TRBJ2-7; 9 bases match TRBD1. Looked up from germline, CDR1 is MGHRA and CDR2 is YSYEKL. This CDR3 is 15 amino acids long. The V gene end was trimmed by 3 bases and the J gene end by 2 bases; junction bases not matched to a gene: 5. The CDR3 nucleotides read TGCGCCAGCAGCCAGGGGACAGGGAGTCCCTACGAGCAGTACTTC. This gives the protein CASSQGTGSPYEQYF.

V is TRBV9 and J is TRBJ2-2, with D possibly being TRBD2 (6 bases). With 4 bases removed from V and 1 base from J, the gap between germline ends came to 11 bases. The CDR3 totals 15 residues. Germline V gene lookup returns CDR1 SGDLS and CDR2 YYNGEE. The CDR3 coding sequence is TGTGCCAGCAGCCATGGGGGGATGAACACCGGGGAGCTGTTTTTT. Protein sequence: CASSHGGMNTGELFF.

The genes are TRBV4-1 and TRBJ2-1; D is perhaps TRBD1 (5 bases). The germline V gene has CDR1 MGHRA and CDR2 YSYEKL. Trimming took off 2 bases at V and 5 bases at J, with 19 bases between the two ends. CDR3 size: 17 residues. The CDR3 region is CASSQPRGREGDNEQFF. CDR3 DNA sequence: TGCGCCAGCAGCCAACCCCGAGGAAGGGAAGGGGACAATGAGCAGTTCTTC.

The chain joins TRBV7-2 to TRBJ2-3, with D hard to call. The length of the CDR3 is 12 residues. V lost 5 bases to trimming and J lost 10 bases, with 13 bases between them. Germline CDR1 reads SGHTA; CDR2 reads FQGNSA. The CDR3 DNA reads TGTGCCAGCAGCCCCGCCTCTCGGGCGCAGTATTTT. Translating gives CASSPASRAQYF.

V usage is TRBV5-1 and J usage is TRBJ1-1, with 12 bases matching TRBD1. V lost 1 base and J lost 0; bases outside the gene matches: 7. Germline values: CDR1 SGHRS, CDR2 YFSETQ. The CDR3 spans 18 residues. DNA for the CDR3: TGCGCCAGCAGCTTGTCCGGGACAGGGGGCTTTGTGAACACTGAAGCTTTCTTT. Amino acid sequence: CASSLSGTGGFVNTEAFF.

V is TRBV23-1 and J is TRBJ2-7; TRBD1 matches 10 bases. Being an ORF, TRBV23-1 has a function that is uncertain. The CDR3 extends over 15 amino acids. Losses at the gene ends were 2 bases for V and 5 bases for J; bases not matched to a gene: 6. The CDR3 region is CASSQTGQGRNEQYF. CDR3 coding DNA: TGCGCCAGCAGTCAAACGGGACAGGGGCGGAACGAGCAGTACTTC.

Remarks on this clone: Within the sample, other DNA sequences also encode this same CDR3. The chain joins TRBV5-1 to TRBJ2-5, with 8 bases fitting TRBD2. The length of the CDR3 is 14 residues. With 0 bases clipped from V and 5 bases from J, the junction kept 3 bases outside the gene matches. The germline CDR1 and CDR2 sequences are SGHRS and YFSETQ. The chain's CDR3 is CASSLELAGETQYF. The CDR3 DNA sequence: TGCGCCAGCAGCTTGGAGCTAGCGGGTGAGACCCAGTACTTC.

The CDR3 is CASSTPRAGGQGEQYF. CDR3 nucleotides: TGTGCCAGTAGTACCCCCCGGGCAGGGGGTCAAGGCGAGCAGTACTTC. The chain uses TRBV19 and TRBJ2-7, with TRBD1 matching 7 bases. Trimming cost V 4 bases and J 6 bases; bases outside gene matches: 15. Germline CDR1 is LNHDA and CDR2 is SQIVND (reference sequence). The CDR3 is made up of 16 amino acids.

The gene calls are TRBV30 and TRBJ1-1; 9 bases are a match to TRBD1. Per germline, CDR1 GTSNPN and CDR2 SVGIG (reference sequence). V lost 4 bases, J lost 7 bases, and 10 bases stayed unmatched. The CDR3 sequence is 14 residues long. The DNA for the CDR3 is TGTGCCTGGACGGGACAGGGAAGAGGTGGTGAAGCTTTCTTT. It is translated as CAWTGQGRGGEAFF.

This chain connects TRBV18 to TRBJ2-3; 14 bases are a match to TRBD2. CDR3 length: 16 amino acids. V shed 4 bases and J 2 bases; nucleotides not matched to a gene: 2. Germline lookup yields CDR1 KGHSH and CDR2 LQKENI. This chain's CDR3 is CASSRLAGGPTDTQYF. In DNA, the CDR3 is TGTGCCAGCTCACGACTAGCGGGGGGGCCCACAGATACGCAGTATTTT.

The V and J genes are TRBV19 and TRBJ2-7, with TRBD1 matching 9 bases. Germline assignment: CDR1 LNHDA and CDR2 SQIVND (reference sequence). The CDR3 consists of 14 residues. Trimming removed 5 bases from V and 5 bases from J; junction bases left unmatched: 7. The CDR3 DNA sequence: TGTGCCAGTAGTCTCCGGGACAGGGACCACGAGCAGTACTTC. Translation gives CASSLRDRDHEQYF.

The V call is TRBV19, the J call TRBJ1-4; 7 positions match TRBD1. This CDR3 has 15 residues. Losses at the gene ends were 10 bases for V and 4 bases for J; bases not matched to a gene: 12. CDR1 LNHDA and CDR2 SQIVND come from the germline V gene (reference sequence). CDR3 sequence (DNA): TGTGCCACCTTTAACCCAGGGGGAAATAATGAAAAACTGTTTTTT. As protein: CATFNPGGNNEKLFF.

V gene TRBV29-1 combines with J gene TRBJ2-1; D tentatively fits TRBD1 or TRBD2 (5 bases each). This CDR3 is 11 amino acids long. From germline, CDR1 is SQVTM and CDR2 ANQGSEA. The CDR3 spells CTAGSNNEQFF. DNA for the CDR3: TGCACCGCAGGGAGTAATAATGAGCAGTTCTTC.

V gene TRBV13 combines with J gene TRBJ2-7, with 9 bases fitting TRBD1. In germline, CDR1 is PRHDT, CDR2 FYEKMQ (reference sequence). V shed 1 base, J shed 4 bases, and the junction held 11 bases outside the gene matches. CDR3 length: 17 amino acids. CDR3 DNA: TGTGCCAGCAGCTTAGTTAGTGGGGACAGGGTGTTTTACGAGCAGTACTTC. As protein: CASSLVSGDRVFYEQYF.

The chain is built from TRBV24-1 and TRBJ2-3; 8 bases match TRBD1. J was trimmed by 4 bases and V by 4 bases; bases with no gene match: 15. The CDR3 is 18 amino acids. Germline loops: CDR1 KGHDR, CDR2 SFDVKD. CDR3: CATSDRRSDRASSDTQYF. CDR3 DNA: TGTGCCACCAGTGACCGACGGTCGGACAGGGCGTCCTCAGATACGCAGTATTTT.

The chain links TRBV25-1 to TRBJ2-7; 9 bases line up with TRBD2. The trim removed 0 bases at V and 5 bases at J, leaving 5 bases unmatched. The CDR3 has 15 residues. Germline V gene sequence: CDR1 MGHDK, CDR2 SYGVNS. The CDR3, as DNA: TGTGCCAGCAGTGAATATGCGGGAGGGCCCAACGAGCAGTACTTC. As protein: CASSEYAGGPNEQYF.

V gene TRBV14 combines with J gene TRBJ2-1; D is perhaps TRBD1 (7 bases). The CDR3 runs to 17 residues. V shed 3 bases and J shed 0 bases, with 15 bases lying between them. Germline V gene sequence: CDR1 SGHDN, CDR2 FVKESK. The CDR3 protein is CASSHFRGVSSYNEQFF. CDR3 DNA sequence: TGTGCCAGCAGCCACTTCAGGGGGGTCAGCTCCTACAATGAGCAGTTCTTC. The full variable domain, with the rest looked up from reference TRBV14 and TRBJ2-1, is EAGVTQFPSHSVIEKGQTVTLRCDPISGHDNLYWYRRVMGKEIKFLLHFVKESKQDESGMPNNRFLAERTGGTYSTLKVQPAELEDSGVYFCASSHFRGVSSYNEQFFGPGTRLTVL.

The chain is built from TRBV27 and TRBJ2-4, with D possibly matching TRBD2 (6 bases). There are 13 residues in the CDR3. V was trimmed by 6 bases and J by 4 bases, leaving 10 bases between them. Looked up from germline, CDR1 is MNHEY and CDR2 is SMNVEV (reference sequence). The CDR3 is CASRAGGKNIQYF. DNA for the CDR3: TGTGCCAGCAGGGCAGGAGGGAAAAACATTCAGTACTTC.

The J gene is TRBJ1-2, the V gene TRBV5-6; 7 nucleotides align to TRBD1. Looked up from germline, CDR1 is SGHDT and CDR2 is YYEEEE. The CDR3 consists of 16 residues. J was trimmed by 4 bases and V by 3 bases; bases with no gene match: 12. Here the CDR3 reads CASSSTGLQTLYGYTF. Written as DNA, the CDR3 is TGTGCCAGCAGCTCGACAGGGCTTCAAACACTCTATGGCTACACCTTC.

The chain combines TRBV30 with TRBJ2-7, with 7 bases matching TRBD2. Germline trimming cut 4 bases from V and 5 bases from J; bases unmatched to any gene: 11. CDR3 length: 14 residues. CDR1 is GTSNPN, CDR2 SVGIG, per germline (reference sequence). CDR3 sequence: CAWKRLSSGNEQYF. The DNA of the CDR3 is TGTGCCTGGAAGAGGTTGTCTAGCGGTAACGAGCAGTACTTC.

The rearrangement joins TRBV12-3 or TRBV12-4 to TRBJ2-2; TRBD1 might be the D (5 bases). This CDR3 is 12 amino acids long. V was trimmed by 4 bases and J by 7 bases, leaving 7 bases between them. The CDR3 DNA sequence: TGTGCCAGCAGTTCCAGGGTCGGGGAGCTGTTTTTT. Its translation is CASSSRVGELFF.

V is TRBV19 and J is TRBJ2-7; 7 nucleotides match TRBD2. CDR1 and CDR2 (germline): LNHDA, SQIVND (reference sequence). The CDR3 is 14 amino acids. J lost 4 bases, V lost 3 bases, and 6 bases had no gene match. CDR3 sequence (DNA): TGTGCCAGTAGTATGGGCGGGGGTAGTTACGAGCAGTACTTC. This encodes CASSMGGGSYEQYF.

V usage is TRBV19 and J usage is TRBJ1-5; possibly TRBD1 for D (5 bases). The CDR3 consists of 15 residues. Trimming shortened V by 3 bases and J by 3 bases, and 12 bases separated the two germline ends. Germline CDR1 reads LNHDA; CDR2 reads SQIVND (reference sequence). The CDR3 here is CASSMGGLDNQPQHF. CDR3 nucleotide sequence: TGTGCCAGTAGTATGGGGGGGTTGGACAATCAGCCCCAGCATTTT. Full variable domain (rest looked up from reference TRBV19 and TRBJ1-5): DGGITQSPKYLFRKEGQNVTLSCEQNLNHDAMYWYRQDPGQGLRLIYYSQIVNDFQKGDIAEGYSVSREKKESFPLTVTSAQKNPTAFYLCASSMGGLDNQPQHFGDGTRLSIL.

The CDR3 is CASSQEGFRGGTAFF. The CDR3, as DNA: TGCGCCAGCAGCCAAGAAGGTTTTCGCGGGGGAACAGCTTTCTTT. The chain combines TRBV4-1 with TRBJ1-1, with a possible D match to TRBD1 (5 bases). Trimming took off 0 bases at V and 10 bases at J, with 18 bases between the two ends. CDR1 is MGHRA, CDR2 YSYEKL, per germline. The CDR3 spans 15 residues.

This chain links TRBV9 with TRBJ1-3, with 7 nucleotides matching TRBD1. CDR1 is SGDLS and CDR2 is YYNGEE in the germline V gene. Trimming removed 0 bases from V and 5 bases from J; junction bases left unmatched: 5. The CDR3 consists of 15 residues. DNA of the CDR3: TGTGCCAGCAGCGTAGACGGGACAGCCAGAAACACCATATATTTT. Its translation: CASSVDGTARNTIYF.

This clone was recorded a few times. The chain recombines TRBV10-3 with TRBJ1-1; TRBD1 matches at 8 bases. The V gene's germline CDR1 is ENHRY and CDR2 SYGVKD. J lost 6 bases, V lost 2 bases, and 8 bases had no gene match. The CDR3 is made up of 15 amino acids. The CDR3 region is CAISEGGRGRPEAFF. For the CDR3, the DNA is TGTGCCATCAGTGAGGGGGGCAGGGGGCGGCCTGAAGCTTTCTTT.

The chain couples TRBV12-3 or TRBV12-4 to TRBJ1-2, with D perhaps matching TRBD1 (5 bases). CDR3 length: 13 amino acids. Trimming took off 2 bases at V and 6 bases at J, with 10 bases between the two ends. CDR3: CASSLLAGNGYTF. CDR3 nucleotide sequence: TGTGCCAGCAGTTTATTGGCAGGGAATGGCTACACCTTC.